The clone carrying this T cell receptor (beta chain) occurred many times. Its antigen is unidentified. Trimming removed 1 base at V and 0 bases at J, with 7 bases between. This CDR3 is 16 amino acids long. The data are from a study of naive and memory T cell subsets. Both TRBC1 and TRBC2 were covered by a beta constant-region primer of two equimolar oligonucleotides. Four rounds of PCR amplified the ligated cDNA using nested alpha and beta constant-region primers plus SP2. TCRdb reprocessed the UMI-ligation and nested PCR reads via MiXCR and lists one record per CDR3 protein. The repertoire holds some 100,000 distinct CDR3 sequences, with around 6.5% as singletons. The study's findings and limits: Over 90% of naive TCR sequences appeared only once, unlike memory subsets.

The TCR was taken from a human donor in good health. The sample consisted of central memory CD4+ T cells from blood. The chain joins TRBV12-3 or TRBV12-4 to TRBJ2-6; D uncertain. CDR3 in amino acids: CASSLVVGSGANVLTF. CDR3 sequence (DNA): TGTGCCAGCAGTTTAGTCGTGGGCTCTGGGGCCAACGTCCTGACTTTC.